Listed below are T cell receptor beta chains from one sample, sequenced in a study of T cell responses to AZD1222 COVID-19 vaccine. Measured with immunoSEQ multiplex PCR; TCRdb has only the in-frame clones, and not every one. The table lists fewer than 200,000 clones, approximately 92% of them singletons. The sample here was peripheral blood, taken on day 0 of AZD1222 vaccination. The source is an adult in good health. CDR3s include the opening cysteine and the closing phenylalanine or tryptophan. The D gene is left open where the match is weak. Expanded clones are given a class, and other clones once, few, many or no size at all.

NA	TRBJ1-1	TRBV5-1	NA	TGCGCCAGCAGCTTGGCCTCTCAGGGGAGGAACACTGAAGCTTTCTTT	CASSLASQGRNTEAFF
TRBD1	TRBJ1-3	TRBV9	NA	TGTGCCAGCAGCGTCGGGGCAGGGGGGAACACCATATATTTT	CASSVGAGGNTIYF
NA	TRBJ2-1	TRBV18	NA	TGTGCCAGCTCACAGGGCGGGTACAATGAGCAGTTCTTC	CASSQGGYNEQFF
NA	TRBJ2-1	TRBV19	NA	TGTGCCAGTAGTATATCGGCCAGCCCCCCCTACAATGAGCAGTTCTTC	CASSISASPPYNEQFF
NA	TRBJ2-5	TRBV7-8	NA	TGTGCCAGCAGCTTAGGCTCAGTAGGAATCCAAGAGACCCAGTACTTC	CASSLGSVGIQETQYF
NA	TRBJ2-1	TRBV20-1	NA	TGCAGTGCTAGTCTACCGGGGGCGGGGGTGAACAATGAGCAGTTCTTC	CSASLPGAGVNNEQFF
NA	TRBJ1-3	TRBV2	NA	TGTGCCAGCAGCTCAGTTCGCTCTGGAAACACCATATATTTT	CASSSVRSGNTIYF
TRBD2	TRBJ2-7	TRBV10-3	NA	TGTGCCATCAGTGAGTCGTACATGGGAGCGGGGTCCTACGAGCAGTACTTC	CAISESYMGAGSYEQYF
NA	TRBJ2-7	TRBV5-1	NA	TGCGCCAGCAGCTTGGGTTGGCAGGGTGACGAGCAGTACTTC	CASSLGWQGDEQYF
NA	TRBJ2-3	TRBV3-1/TRBV3-2	NA	TGTGCCAGCAGCCAAGAGGAAGGCGCAGGGACCACGGATACGCAGTATTTT	CASSQEEGAGTTDTQYF
NA	TRBJ1-1	TRBV4-3	NA	TGCGCCAGCAGCCCCGGGGGGGGACGATCTAACACTGAAGCTTTCTTT	CASSPGGGRSNTEAFF
NA	TRBJ2-7	TRBV6-2/TRBV6-3	NA	TGTGCCAGCAGTTACTCGATGGGCCGACCGGCCTTATCCTCCTACGAGCAGTACTTC	CASSYSMGRPALSSYEQYF
TRBD2	TRBJ2-1	TRBV2	NA	TGTGCCAGCAGTGAACCTAGCGGAGGGGCCTTGAATGAGCAGTTCTTC	CASSEPSGGALNEQFF
NA	TRBJ2-5	TRBV25-1	NA	TGTGCCAGCAGTGAAAGAAACAGACAAGAGACCCAGTACTTC	CASSERNRQETQYF
NA	TRBJ1-2	TRBV28	NA	TGTGCCAGCAGTTTATTGCCAGGGAGGGATGGCTACACCTTC	CASSLLPGRDGYTF
NA	TRBJ2-2	TRBV18	NA	TGTGCCAGCTCACCACCGTCCAGGGGTGTCACCGGGGAGCTGTTTTTT	CASSPPSRGVTGELFF
NA	TRBJ1-2	TRBV18	NA	TGTGCCAGCTCGCTGGACCCCAACTATGGCTACACCTTC	CASSLDPNYGYTF
NA	TRBJ1-6	TRBV2	NA	TGTGCCAGCAGTGAGACCGTAAATTCACCCCTCCACTTT	CASSETVNSPLHF
TRBD1	TRBJ1-2	TRBV11-1	once	TGTGCCAGCAGCCCGCGAGACAGGGCTAACTATGGCTACACCTTC	CASSPRDRANYGYTF
NA	TRBJ2-5	TRBV5-4	NA	TGTGCCAGCAGCTGGAGGGGGGGGGAGACCCAGTACTTC	CASSWRGGETQYF
NA	TRBJ1-2	TRBV12-5	once	TGTGCTAGTGGTTTGGGAGAAAGGGGTTATGGCTACACCTTC	CASGLGERGYGYTF
NA	TRBJ1-1	TRBV6-5	NA	TGTGCCAGCCAAAAGGCGACAGGCCGCACTGAAGCTTTCTTT	CASQKATGRTEAFF
TRBD1	TRBJ2-5	TRBV6-4	NA	TGTGCCAGCAGCGAAACAGGGGGCCAAGAGACCCAGTACTTC	CASSETGGQETQYF
TRBD1	TRBJ1-6	TRBV6-5	NA	TGTGCCAGCAGTTCCCTCAGGGGGCCCCTCCACTTT	CASSSLRGPLHF
NA	TRBJ2-1	TRBV30	NA	TGTGCCTGGAGTGCCCGTGGGCAGTTCTTC	CAWSARGQFF
TRBD1	TRBJ2-5	TRBV28	NA	TGTGCCAGCAGTAACCCGGGACAGAGAGAGACCCAGTACTTC	CASSNPGQRETQYF
NA	TRBJ1-3	TRBV19	NA	TGTGCCAGTACCCTACGGGTTACTGGAAACACCATATATTTT	CASTLRVTGNTIYF
NA	TRBJ1-1	TRBV7-6	NA	TGTGCCAGCAGCCTCTCCCGGGGACGGTTAAACACTGAAGCTTTCTTT	CASSLSRGRLNTEAFF
TRBD2	TRBJ2-7	TRBV3-1/TRBV3-2	NA	TGTGCCAGCAGCCAAGCGGGCGGGGGGCCCTACGAGCAGTACTTC	CASSQAGGGPYEQYF
NA	TRBJ1-6	TRBV6-2/TRBV6-3	NA	TGTGCCAGCAGTTACCCCCTACGTACAAGGGGGGACTATAATTCACCCCTCCACTTT	CASSYPLRTRGDYNSPLHF
NA	TRBJ2-2	TRBV28	NA	TGTGCCAGCACCTTCAACGGTCCAGGGGTCGGGGAGCTGTTTTTT	CASTFNGPGVGELFF
NA	TRBJ1-4	TRBV6-6	NA	TGTGCCAGCAGTTACGGGGGAGGTAATGAAAAACTGTTTTTT	CASSYGGGNEKLFF
NA	TRBJ2-3	TRBV5-6	few	TGTGCCAGCAGCTTTGGAGGGGGGGGCACAGATACGCAGTATTTT	CASSFGGGGTDTQYF
NA	TRBJ1-2	TRBV6-2/TRBV6-3	NA	TGTGCCAGCAGCCCCCCCGGACCCAGTGGCGGCTACACCTTC	CASSPPGPSGGYTF
NA	TRBJ1-2	TRBV28	NA	TGTGCCAGCAGTTTATCCTTGACCGAGAGTAACTATGGCTACACCTTC	CASSLSLTESNYGYTF
NA	TRBJ2-1	TRBV12-3/TRBV12-4	once	TGTGCCAGCAGTTTAGGAGGGTTCGGTGAGCAGTTCTTC	CASSLGGFGEQFF
NA	TRBJ2-2	TRBV27	NA	TGTGCCAGCTGGCCCGGAGGCGGGGAGCTGTTTTTT	CASWPGGGELFF
NA	TRBJ1-4	TRBV9	NA	TGTGCCAGCAGCGTGGGTTATGATGAAAAACTGTTTTTT	CASSVGYDEKLFF
NA	TRBJ1-1	TRBV5-8	NA	TGTGCCAGCAGCTTTTTATCCGGGGCTACCACTGAAGCTTTCTTT	CASSFLSGATTEAFF
TRBD1	TRBJ1-2	TRBV27	NA	TGTGCCAGCAGTTTATGGGGACAGGGAACTGGCTACACCTTC	CASSLWGQGTGYTF
NA	TRBJ2-3	TRBV5-1	NA	TGCGCCAGCAGCGTGATAGGCACAGATACGCAGTATTTT	CASSVIGTDTQYF
TRBD1	TRBJ1-3	TRBV28	once	TGTGCCAGCAGAAGACCACGACAGGGGAGGACTGGAAACACCATATATTTT	CASRRPRQGRTGNTIYF
NA	TRBJ1-1	TRBV5-6	NA	TGTGCCAGCAGCAGCCGGATGGGAGTGAACACTGAAGCTTTCTTT	CASSSRMGVNTEAFF
NA	TRBJ1-2	TRBV28	NA	TGTGCCAGCAGCCCAGGGTACTATGGCTACACCTTC	CASSPGYYGYTF
NA	TRBJ2-7	TRBV6-5	NA	TGTGCCAGCAGGAACCAAAAGAACGAGCAGTACTTC	CASRNQKNEQYF
NA	TRBJ1-2	TRBV5-4	once	TGTGCCAGCAGCTTGGGCGCCAGGGATTCCTATGGCTACACCTTC	CASSLGARDSYGYTF